Below, 24 T cell receptor beta chains from the same sample are listed, as sequenced in a study of blood T cell repertoires in COVID-19. Using immunoSEQ multiplex PCR, the repertoire was profiled, and TCRdb retains in-frame clones only, with some absent. The sample yields approximately 300,000 clones, under 90% seen once. Input material: PBMCs or T cells enriched from blood (not recorded which). The source is a woman younger than 35 who had recovered from COVID-19.

The CDR3 reads CASTSQTGFPYEQYF. The DNA of the CDR3 is TGTGCCAGCACCTCCCAAACAGGTTTCCCCTACGAGCAGTACTTC. The genes are TRBV6-5 and TRBJ2-7, with D possibly TRBD1 on 5 matching bases. Germline V gives CDR1 MNHEY, CDR2 SVGAGI. V was pared by 7 bases and J by 2 bases, with 18 bases between. The CDR3 runs to 15 residues.

This chain uses TRBV19 with TRBJ2-2; 12 bases match TRBD1. V lost 4 bases and J lost 4; bases outside the gene matches: 10. The CDR3 has 18 residues. The germline gives CDR1 LNHDA, CDR2 SQIVND (reference sequence). The CDR3 reads CASSTFGTGGDGTGELFF. CDR3 bases: TGTGCCAGTAGTACCTTCGGGACAGGGGGCGACGGCACCGGGGAGCTGTTTTTT. The variable domain in full, completed from reference TRBV19 and TRBJ2-2, reads DGGITQSPKYLFRKEGQNVTLSCEQNLNHDAMYWYRQDPGQGLRLIYYSQIVNDFQKGDIAEGYSVSREKKESFPLTVTSAQKNPTAFYLCASSTFGTGGDGTGELFFGEGSRLTVL.

About this clone: Other DNA sequences in the sample encode the same CDR3. The genes are TRBV30 and TRBJ1-2; 7 bases agree with TRBD1. Losses at the gene ends were 5 bases for V and 3 bases for J; bases not matched to a gene: 3. CDR3 size: 12 residues. Germline loops: CDR1 GTSNPN, CDR2 SVGIG (reference sequence). The CDR3 DNA reads TGTGCCTGGTCGACAGGGTACTATGGCTACACCTTC. Translation gives CAWSTGYYGYTF.

The V and J genes are TRBV18 and TRBJ2-1; 9 nucleotides match TRBD1. Germline CDR1 is KGHSH and CDR2 is LQKENI. This CDR3 spans 19 amino acids. With 0 bases clipped from V and 0 bases from J, the junction kept 9 bases outside the gene matches. The CDR3 DNA sequence: TGTGCCAGCTCACCACCACCCGGGACAGGGAATAGCTCCTACAATGAGCAGTTCTTC. This translates into CASSPPPGTGNSSYNEQFF.

V usage is TRBV2 and J usage is TRBJ2-5, with unresolved D. The CDR3 runs to 13 residues. CDR1 and CDR2 from the germline V gene are SNHLY and FYNNEI. Trimming stripped 4 bases from V and 0 bases from J, with 6 bases between. CDR3 protein: CASSGSDQETQYF. In nucleotides, the CDR3 is TGTGCCAGCAGTGGGTCGGACCAAGAGACCCAGTACTTC.

Note on this clone: The identical CDR3 is also encoded by other nucleotide sequences in the sample. V gene TRBV2 combines with J gene TRBJ2-5; 9 bases agree with TRBD2. The V segment lost 0 bases and the J segment 4 bases; nucleotides outside the gene matches: 3. The germline CDR1 and CDR2 sequences are SNHLY and FYNNEI. The CDR3 runs to 15 residues. The CDR3 loop reads CASSEALAGRETQYF. CDR3 coding DNA: TGTGCCAGCAGTGAAGCGCTAGCGGGGAGAGAGACCCAGTACTTC.

This chain connects TRBV2 to TRBJ1-2; the D gene is possibly TRBD1 (6 bases). The CDR3 spans 13 residues. V lost 4 bases to trimming and J lost 4 bases, with 10 bases between them. Germline CDR1 and CDR2: SNHLY and FYNNEI. The CDR3 reads CASSAGEAYGYTF. The CDR3 DNA follows: TGTGCCAGCAGTGCAGGGGAAGCCTATGGCTACACCTTC.

The gene calls are TRBV9 and TRBJ2-5; 9 nucleotides line up with TRBD1. Germline lookup yields CDR1 SGDLS and CDR2 YYNGEE. Unmatched junction bases numbered 6, after V lost 2 bases and J lost 4 bases. The CDR3 is made up of 15 amino acids. CDR3 bases: TGTGCCAGCAGCGTGGGGGACAGGGTAGGAGAGACCCAGTACTTC. Amino acids: CASSVGDRVGETQYF.

V is TRBV5-4 and J is TRBJ2-3; TRBD1 agrees at 9 bases. The V segment lost 4 bases and the J segment 5 bases; nucleotides outside the gene matches: 8. The CDR3 has 15 amino acids. Germline-derived CDR1 and CDR2 are SGHNT and YYREEE (reference sequence). The CDR3 DNA is TGTGCCAGCAGCCGCCCACAGGGGGCACGAGATACGCAGTATTTT. It encodes CASSRPQGARDTQYF.

The V gene is TRBV5-8, the J gene TRBJ2-3; TRBD2 is a possible D gene (5 bases). This CDR3 is 16 amino acids long. The V end was cut by 0 bases, the J end by 2 bases, with 13 bases between. CDR1 is SGHTS, CDR2 YDEGEE, per germline. Written as DNA, the CDR3 is TGTGCCAGCAGCTTGGGCTTGCGGGTCGCCACAGATACGCAGTATTTT. It encodes CASSLGLRVATDTQYF.

V usage is TRBV15 and J usage is TRBJ2-3; a weak D match, TRBD1 (6 bases). Germline V gene lookup returns CDR1 LNHNV and CDR2 YYDKDF (reference sequence). CDR3 size: 15 residues. Trimming left V 7 bases short and J 3 bases short, with 17 bases between. The CDR3 DNA is TGTGCCACCAAACGTAAGACAGGAACGACAGATACGCAGTATTTT. It yields the protein CATKRKTGTTDTQYF.

This chain joins TRBV28 and TRBJ2-2, with 7 bases identical to TRBD2. Per germline, CDR1 MDHEN and CDR2 SYDVKM. V lost 5 bases and J lost 4; bases outside the gene matches: 4. The CDR3 totals 14 residues. Here the CDR3 DNA reads TGTGCCAGCAGTAGCGGGACCTTCACCGGGGAGCTGTTTTTT. Protein sequence: CASSSGTFTGELFF.

This sequence joins TRBV28 and TRBJ2-4; 10 bases line up with TRBD2. Germline V gene lookup returns CDR1 MDHEN and CDR2 SYDVKM. V lost 6 bases and J lost 0; bases outside the gene matches: 11. The CDR3 runs to 18 residues. In DNA, the CDR3 is TGTGCCAGCAGCCCTCTACATATAGCGGGGGGAGCCAAAAACATTCAGTACTTC. Translated, it gives CASSPLHIAGGAKNIQYF.

This clone was counted a few times. The V gene is TRBV5-5, the J gene TRBJ1-4, with D unclear. This CDR3 spans 17 amino acids. Germline V gene lookup returns CDR1 SGHKS and CDR2 YYEKEE (reference sequence). V lost 0 bases to trimming and J lost 0 bases, with 12 bases between them. The CDR3 loop reads CASSLVSAVATNEKLFF. CDR3 sequence (DNA): TGTGCCAGCAGCTTGGTCAGCGCAGTTGCAACTAATGAAAAACTGTTTTTT.

Comment on this clone: Other DNA sequences in this sample translate to the same CDR3. The chain has TRBV28 and TRBJ2-6, with TRBD1 matching over 7 bases. This CDR3 comprises 15 residues. Germline V gene data show CDR1 as MDHEN and CDR2 as SYDVKM. Trimming removed 5 bases from V and 2 bases from J; junction bases left unmatched: 3. The DNA for the CDR3 is TGTGCCAGCAGTCCTCAGGGGGCTGGGGCCAACGTCCTGACTTTC. Its protein is CASSPQGAGANVLTF.

Written as DNA, the CDR3 is TGTGCCAGCAGCTTAAAAGGGGCAGTGGGGGAGCTGTTTTTT. This sequence encodes CASSLKGAVGELFF. This chain connects TRBV11-2 to TRBJ2-2; maybe TRBD1 (5 bases). The CDR3 spans 14 residues. Trimming removed 2 bases at V and 8 bases at J, with 12 bases between. Germline values: CDR1 SGHAT, CDR2 FQNNGV.

This sequence joins TRBV3-1 (or the pseudogene TRBV3-2) and TRBJ2-1; D gene uncertain. Trimming removed 4 bases at V and 7 bases at J, with 11 bases between. The CDR3 extends over 13 amino acids. Germline V lookup: CDR1 LGHDT, CDR2 YNNKEL (reference sequence). Here the CDR3 DNA reads TGTGCCAGCAGCCCTCTAAACCAAAATGAGCAGTTCTTC. Amino acid sequence: CASSPLNQNEQFF.

The rearrangement links TRBV2 to TRBJ1-2, with D maybe TRBD1 (5 bases). The CDR3 runs to 15 residues. V was pared by 1 base and J by 4 bases, with 13 bases between. Per germline, CDR1 SNHLY and CDR2 FYNNEI. CDR3 bases: TGTGCCAGCAGTGAAGGATTAAAGGGGCGCTATGGCTACACCTTC. Protein: CASSEGLKGRYGYTF.

The chain has TRBV2 and TRBJ2-3; 12 bases align to TRBD2. The germline V gene has CDR1 SNHLY and CDR2 FYNNEI. The J segment lost 0 bases and the V segment lost 4 bases, leaving 2 bases of the junction unmatched. The CDR3 loop spans 16 amino acids. The CDR3 DNA is TGTGCCAGCAGTGCACTAGCGGGGGGAAGCACAGATACGCAGTATTTT. Residues: CASSALAGGSTDTQYF.

This clone was seen just once. The chain uses TRBV7-2 and TRBJ1-2, with D perhaps TRBD1 (5 bases). The germline V gene has CDR1 SGHTA and CDR2 FQGNSA. CDR3 length: 17 amino acids. Trimming left V 1 base short and J 4 bases short, with 19 bases between. Written as DNA, the CDR3 is TGTGCCAGCAGCTTAGTCCAAGGTCGTGCAGGGCCCTATGGCTACACCTTC. Translating gives CASSLVQGRAGPYGYTF.

The rearrangement uses TRBV19 and TRBJ1-2; D is perhaps TRBD1 (5 bases). This CDR3 comprises 12 residues. Germline V gene sequence: CDR1 LNHDA, CDR2 SQIVND (reference sequence). Trimming cost V 7 bases and J 2 bases, with 8 bases left between them. For the CDR3, the DNA is TGTGCCAGTATAGGGGTAAACTATGGCTACACCTTC. Its protein product is CASIGVNYGYTF.

The rearrangement uses TRBV7-9 and TRBJ2-5; no definite D call. Germline CDR1 and CDR2: SEHNR and FQNEAQ (reference sequence). Trimming removed 2 bases from V and 3 bases from J, with 7 bases in between. This CDR3 has 13 residues. The CDR3 region has the DNA TGTGCCAGCAGCTTACAAGGAGAAGAGACCCAGTACTTC. Translated: CASSLQGEETQYF.

The rearrangement uses TRBV9 and TRBJ1-1, with D unclear. CDR1 and CDR2 (germline): SGDLS, YYNGEE. The CDR3 contains 15 residues. V lost 0 bases, J lost 3 bases, and 12 bases lay in between. The DNA of the CDR3 is TGTGCCAGCAGCGTAGCCCCCGGACTTTACACTGAAGCTTTCTTT. This codes for CASSVAPGLYTEAFF.

The V gene is TRBV12-3 or TRBV12-4, the J gene TRBJ1-5; D unclear. V was clipped by 6 bases and J by 7 bases, with 13 bases between them. The CDR3 totals 13 residues. The CDR3 sequence: CASRSGGGQPQHF. CDR3 in DNA: TGTGCCAGCAGGAGTGGAGGAGGGCAGCCCCAGCATTTT.